Sequencing of this T cell receptor (beta chain) was carried out in a study of identifying expanded T cells in peripheral blood. The method was immunoSEQ multiplex PCR; TCRdb's version includes in-frame clones alone and lacks a portion of them. Seen here are around 94,000 clones, about 91% observed once, and the top ten hold around an eighth. The ends lost 5 bases at V and 0 bases at J; junction bases unmatched: 2. The CDR3 covers 15 residues. CDR1 is SGHTA and CDR2 is FQGNSA in the germline V gene. What was sequenced was blood. The receptor's source is a person aged 18 to 75 in good health. The V gene is TRBV7-2, the J gene TRBJ2-1; TRBD2 aligns across 9 bases. CDR3 sequence (DNA): TGTGCCAGCAGCGTGACTAGCGGCTCCTACAATGAGCAGTTCTTC. Residues: CASSVTSGSYNEQFF.